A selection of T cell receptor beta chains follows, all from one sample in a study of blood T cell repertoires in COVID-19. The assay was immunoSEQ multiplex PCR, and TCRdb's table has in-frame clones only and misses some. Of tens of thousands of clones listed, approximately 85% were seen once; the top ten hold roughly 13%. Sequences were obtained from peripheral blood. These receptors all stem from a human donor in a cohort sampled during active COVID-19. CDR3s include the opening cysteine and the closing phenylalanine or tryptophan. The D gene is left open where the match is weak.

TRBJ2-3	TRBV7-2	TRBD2	CASSLVPVGLGAADTQYF	TGTGCCAGCAGCTTAGTCCCGGTGGGACTAGGAGCGGCAGATACGCAGTATTTT
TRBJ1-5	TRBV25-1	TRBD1	CASGTGGVQPQHF	TGTGCCAGTGGGACAGGGGGAGTTCAGCCCCAGCATTTT
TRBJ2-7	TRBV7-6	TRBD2	CASSLAGGTVEQYF	TGTGCCAGCAGCCTAGCGGGAGGAACTGTCGAGCAGTACTTC
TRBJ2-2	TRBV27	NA	CASRSAGNTGELFF	TGTGCCAGCCGGTCGGCGGGGAACACCGGGGAGCTGTTTTTT
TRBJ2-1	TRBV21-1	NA	CASSRSRGAGLSYNEQFF	TGTGCCAGCAGCAGATCCCGGGGGGCGGGCCTCTCCTACAATGAGCAGTTCTTC
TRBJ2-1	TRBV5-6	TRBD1	CASSLFPGQGNEQFF	TGTGCCAGCAGCTTGTTCCCGGGACAGGGGAATGAGCAGTTCTTC
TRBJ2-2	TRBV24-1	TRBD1	CATSDRGTGGIGELFF	TGTGCCACCAGTGACCGCGGGACAGGGGGAATCGGGGAGCTGTTTTTT
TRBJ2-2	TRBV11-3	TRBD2	CASSLTGGVTGELFF	TGTGCCAGCAGCTTAACGGGAGGAGTCACCGGGGAGCTGTTTTTT
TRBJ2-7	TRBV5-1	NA	CATRVTGETYEQYF	TGCGCCACACGAGTAACGGGAGAAACCTACGAGCAGTACTTC
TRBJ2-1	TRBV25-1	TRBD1	CASSEPDRGSYNEQFF	TGTGCCAGCAGTGAACCGGACAGGGGGTCCTACAATGAGCAGTTCTTC
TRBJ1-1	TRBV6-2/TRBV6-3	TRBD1	CASSYSMDRERNTEAFF	TGTGCCAGCAGTTACTCGATGGACAGGGAGAGAAACACTGAAGCTTTCTTT
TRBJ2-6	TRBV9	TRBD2	CASSFGRSGANVLTF	TGTGCCAGCAGCTTCGGGAGGTCTGGGGCCAACGTCCTGACTTTC
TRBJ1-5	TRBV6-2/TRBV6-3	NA	CASSSDRRQPQHF	TGTGCCAGCAGTAGCGACAGGAGGCAGCCCCAGCATTTT
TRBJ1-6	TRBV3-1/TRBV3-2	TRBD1	CASSQDRQGAPSSPLHF	TGTGCCAGCAGCCAAGATCGGCAGGGGGCGCCGAGTTCACCCCTCCACTTT
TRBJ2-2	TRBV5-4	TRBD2	CASSWGTSDNTGELFF	TGTGCCAGCAGCTGGGGGACTAGCGATAACACCGGGGAGCTGTTTTTT